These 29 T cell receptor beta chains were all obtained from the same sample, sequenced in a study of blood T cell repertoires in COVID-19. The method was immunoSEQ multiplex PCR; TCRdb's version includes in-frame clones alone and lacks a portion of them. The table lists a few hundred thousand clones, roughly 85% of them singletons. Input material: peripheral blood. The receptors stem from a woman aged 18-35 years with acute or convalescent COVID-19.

DNA for the CDR3: TGTGCCAGCAGCCAAGCGCCCGGGACAGGGAATGAAAAACTGTTTTTT. Residues: CASSQAPGTGNEKLFF. The chain recombines TRBV3-1 (or the pseudogene TRBV3-2) with TRBJ1-4; 9 nucleotides line up with TRBD1. This CDR3 region has 16 residues. CDR1 and CDR2 from the germline V gene are LGHDT and YNNKEL (reference sequence). Trimming took 1 base from V and 5 from J; bases not matched to a gene: 5.

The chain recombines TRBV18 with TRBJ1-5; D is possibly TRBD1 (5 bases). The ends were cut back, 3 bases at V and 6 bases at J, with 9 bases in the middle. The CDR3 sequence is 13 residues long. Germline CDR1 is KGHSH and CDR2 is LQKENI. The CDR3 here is CASSPSGGQPQHF. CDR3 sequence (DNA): TGTGCCAGCTCACCCTCCGGGGGTCAGCCCCAGCATTTT.

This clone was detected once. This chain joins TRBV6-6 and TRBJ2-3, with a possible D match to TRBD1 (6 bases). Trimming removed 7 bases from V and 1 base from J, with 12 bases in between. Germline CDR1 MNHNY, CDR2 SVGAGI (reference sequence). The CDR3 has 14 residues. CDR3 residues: CASILGAGTDTQYF. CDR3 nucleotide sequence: TGTGCCAGCATCTTGGGGGCCGGCACAGATACGCAGTATTTT.

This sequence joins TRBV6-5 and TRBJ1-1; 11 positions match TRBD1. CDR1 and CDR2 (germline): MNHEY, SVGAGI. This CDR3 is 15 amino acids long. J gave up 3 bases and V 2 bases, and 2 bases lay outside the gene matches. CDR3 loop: CASSYPGQGDTEAFF. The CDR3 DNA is TGTGCCAGCAGTTACCCGGGACAGGGGGACACTGAAGCTTTCTTT.

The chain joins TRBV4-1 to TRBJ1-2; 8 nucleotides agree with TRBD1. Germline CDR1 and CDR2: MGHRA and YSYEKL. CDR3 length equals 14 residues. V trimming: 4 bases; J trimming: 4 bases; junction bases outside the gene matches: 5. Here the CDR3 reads CASSLQGASYGYTF. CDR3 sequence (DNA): TGCGCCAGCAGCCTCCAGGGGGCCAGCTATGGCTACACCTTC.

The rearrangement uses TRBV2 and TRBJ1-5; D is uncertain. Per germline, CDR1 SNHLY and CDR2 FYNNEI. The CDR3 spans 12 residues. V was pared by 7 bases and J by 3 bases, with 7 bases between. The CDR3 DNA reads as TGTGCCAGCACCTACGCCAATCAGCCCCAGCATTTT. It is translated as CASTYANQPQHF.

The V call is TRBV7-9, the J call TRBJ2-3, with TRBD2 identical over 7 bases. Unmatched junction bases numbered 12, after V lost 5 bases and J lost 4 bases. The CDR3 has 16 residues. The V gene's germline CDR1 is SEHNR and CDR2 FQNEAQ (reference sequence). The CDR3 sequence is CASSPYSDSGPDTQYF. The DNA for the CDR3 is TGTGCCAGCAGCCCCTATTCCGATAGCGGGCCAGATACGCAGTATTTT.

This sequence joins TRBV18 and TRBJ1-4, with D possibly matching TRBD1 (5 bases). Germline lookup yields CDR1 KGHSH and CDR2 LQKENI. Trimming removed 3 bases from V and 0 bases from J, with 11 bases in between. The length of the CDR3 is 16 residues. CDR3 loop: CASSPTSRATNEKLFF. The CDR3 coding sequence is TGTGCCAGCTCACCCACTTCCAGGGCAACTAATGAAAAACTGTTTTTT.

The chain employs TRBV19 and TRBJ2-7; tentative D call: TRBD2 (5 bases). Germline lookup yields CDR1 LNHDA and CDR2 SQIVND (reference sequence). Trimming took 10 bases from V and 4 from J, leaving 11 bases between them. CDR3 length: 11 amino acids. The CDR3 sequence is CATSAGYEQYF. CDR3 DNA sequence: TGTGCCACCAGCGCGGGTTACGAGCAGTACTTC.

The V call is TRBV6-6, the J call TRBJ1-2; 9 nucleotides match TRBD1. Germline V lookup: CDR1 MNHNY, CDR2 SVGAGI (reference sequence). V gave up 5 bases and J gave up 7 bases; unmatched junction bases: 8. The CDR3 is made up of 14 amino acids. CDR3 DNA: TGTGCCAGCAGTCCGGGACAGGGCTTCCCTGGCTACACCTTC. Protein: CASSPGQGFPGYTF.

In nucleotides, the CDR3 is TGTGCCAGCACCCAACAGGGTATAGTGGATTCACCCCTCCACTTT. Protein: CASTQQGIVDSPLHF. V gene TRBV6-5 combines with J gene TRBJ1-6, with a tentative D call TRBD1 (6 bases). This CDR3 is built from 15 residues. The ends were cut back, 7 bases at V and 8 bases at J, with 18 bases in the middle. Germline values: CDR1 MNHEY, CDR2 SVGAGI.

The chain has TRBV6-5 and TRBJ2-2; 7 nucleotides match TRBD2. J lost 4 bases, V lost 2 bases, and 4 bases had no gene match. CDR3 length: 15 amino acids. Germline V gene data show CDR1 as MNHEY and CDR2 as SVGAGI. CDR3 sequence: CASSYGRGGTGELFF. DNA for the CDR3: TGTGCCAGCAGTTACGGGAGGGGTGGCACCGGGGAGCTGTTTTTT.

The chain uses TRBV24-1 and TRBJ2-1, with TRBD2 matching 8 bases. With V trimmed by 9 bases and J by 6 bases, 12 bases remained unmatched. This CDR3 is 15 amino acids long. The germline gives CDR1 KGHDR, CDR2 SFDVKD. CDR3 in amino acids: CATAFGGEGGNEQFF. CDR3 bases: TGTGCCACCGCATTCGGGGGGGAGGGGGGCAATGAGCAGTTCTTC.

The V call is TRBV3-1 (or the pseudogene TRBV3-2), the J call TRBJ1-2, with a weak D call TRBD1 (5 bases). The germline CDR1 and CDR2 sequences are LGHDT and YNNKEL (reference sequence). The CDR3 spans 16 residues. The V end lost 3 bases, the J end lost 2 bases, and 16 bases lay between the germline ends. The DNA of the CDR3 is TGTGCCAGCAGCCACAAAGGGGCGAACCCCAACTATGGCTACACCTTC. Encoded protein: CASSHKGANPNYGYTF.

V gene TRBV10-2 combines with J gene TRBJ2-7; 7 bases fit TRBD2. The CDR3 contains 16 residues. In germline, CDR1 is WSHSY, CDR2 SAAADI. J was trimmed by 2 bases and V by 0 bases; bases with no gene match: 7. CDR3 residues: CASSESSLAETYEQYF. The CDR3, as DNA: TGCGCCAGCAGTGAGTCGAGTCTAGCGGAAACCTACGAGCAGTACTTC.

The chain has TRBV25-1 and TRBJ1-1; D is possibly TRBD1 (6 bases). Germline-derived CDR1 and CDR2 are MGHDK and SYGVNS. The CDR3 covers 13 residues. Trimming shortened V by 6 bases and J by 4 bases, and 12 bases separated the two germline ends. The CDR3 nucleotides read TGTGCCAGCAGATTCACAGGGCGCACTGAAGCTTTCTTT. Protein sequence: CASRFTGRTEAFF.

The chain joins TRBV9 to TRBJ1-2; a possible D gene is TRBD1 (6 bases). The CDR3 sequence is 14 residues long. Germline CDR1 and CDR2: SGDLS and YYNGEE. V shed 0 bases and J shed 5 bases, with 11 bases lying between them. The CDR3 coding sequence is TGTGCCAGCAGCGTAGAGACAGGTCGGTATGGCTACACCTTC. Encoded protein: CASSVETGRYGYTF.

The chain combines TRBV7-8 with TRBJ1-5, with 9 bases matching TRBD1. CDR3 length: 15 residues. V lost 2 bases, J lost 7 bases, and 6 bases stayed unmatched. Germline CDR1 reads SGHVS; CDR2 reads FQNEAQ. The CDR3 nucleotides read TGTGCCAGCAGCTTAAGGGACAGGGTTTGGCAGCCCCAGCATTTT. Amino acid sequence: CASSLRDRVWQPQHF. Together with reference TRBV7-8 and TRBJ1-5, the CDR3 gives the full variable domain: GAGVSQSPRYKVAKRGQDVALRCDPISGHVSLFWYQQALGQGPEFLTYFQNEAQLDKSGLPSDRFFAERPEGSVSTLKIQRTQQEDSAVYLCASSLRDRVWQPQHFGDGTRLSIL.

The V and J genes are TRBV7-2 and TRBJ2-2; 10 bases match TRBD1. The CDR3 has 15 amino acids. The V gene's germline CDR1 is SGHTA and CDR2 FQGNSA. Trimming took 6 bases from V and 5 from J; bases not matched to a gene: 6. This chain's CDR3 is CASSLTGGGTGELFF. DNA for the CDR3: TGTGCCAGCAGTCTGACAGGGGGCGGTACCGGGGAGCTGTTTTTT. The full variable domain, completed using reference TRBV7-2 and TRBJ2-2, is GAGVSQSPSNKVTEKGKDVELRCDPISGHTALYWYRQSLGQGLEFLIYFQGNSAPDKSGLPSDRFSAERTGGSVSTLTIQRTQQEDSAVYLCASSLTGGGTGELFFGEGSRLTVL.

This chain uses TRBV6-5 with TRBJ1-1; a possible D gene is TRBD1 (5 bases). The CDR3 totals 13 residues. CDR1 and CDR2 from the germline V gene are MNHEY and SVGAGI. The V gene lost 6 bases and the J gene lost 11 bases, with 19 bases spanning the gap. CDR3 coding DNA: TGTGCCAGCAGACCCGGGGGTCCCCTTACGGCTTTCTTT. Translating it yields CASRPGGPLTAFF.

In DNA, the CDR3 is TGTGCCAGCAGTGAGGAGCGGGGGTCCGGCTACAATGAGCAGTTCTTC. It codes for CASSEERGSGYNEQFF. The chain joins TRBV2 to TRBJ2-1; TRBD2 agrees at 8 bases. The CDR3 extends over 16 amino acids. Germline CDR1 and CDR2: SNHLY and FYNNEI. Losses at the gene ends were 3 bases for V and 3 bases for J; bases not matched to a gene: 7.

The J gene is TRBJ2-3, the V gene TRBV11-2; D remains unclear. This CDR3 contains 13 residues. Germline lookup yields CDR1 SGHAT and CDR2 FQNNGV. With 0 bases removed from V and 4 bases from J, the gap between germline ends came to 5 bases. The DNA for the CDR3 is TGTGCCAGCAGCTTAGATCGTCCAGATACGCAGTATTTT. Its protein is CASSLDRPDTQYF.

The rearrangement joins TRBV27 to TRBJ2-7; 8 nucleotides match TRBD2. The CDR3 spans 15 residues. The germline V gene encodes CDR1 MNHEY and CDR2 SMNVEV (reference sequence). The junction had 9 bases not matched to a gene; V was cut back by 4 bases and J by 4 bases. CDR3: CASSSNSGIRYEQYF. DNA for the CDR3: TGTGCCAGCAGTTCAAATAGCGGGATTAGGTACGAGCAGTACTTC.

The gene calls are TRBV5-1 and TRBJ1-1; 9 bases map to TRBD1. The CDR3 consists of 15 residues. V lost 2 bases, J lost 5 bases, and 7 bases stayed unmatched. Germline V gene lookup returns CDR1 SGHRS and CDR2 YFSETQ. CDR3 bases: TGCGCCAGCAGCTTAGATTGGGACAGGGATACTGAAGCTTTCTTT. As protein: CASSLDWDRDTEAFF. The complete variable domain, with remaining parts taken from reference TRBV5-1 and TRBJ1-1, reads KAGVTQTPRYLIKTRGQQVTLSCSPISGHRSVSWYQQTPGQGLQFLFEYFSETQRNKGNFPGRFSGRQFSNSRSEMNVSTLELGDSALYLCASSLDWDRDTEAFFGQGTRLTVV.

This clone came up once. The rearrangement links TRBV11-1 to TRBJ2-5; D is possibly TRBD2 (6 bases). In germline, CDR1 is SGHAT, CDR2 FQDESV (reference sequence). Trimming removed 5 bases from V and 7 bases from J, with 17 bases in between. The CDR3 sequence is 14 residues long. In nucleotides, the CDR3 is TGTGCCAGCAGCAACCGGGACTCCATGGGGACCCAGTACTTC. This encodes CASSNRDSMGTQYF.

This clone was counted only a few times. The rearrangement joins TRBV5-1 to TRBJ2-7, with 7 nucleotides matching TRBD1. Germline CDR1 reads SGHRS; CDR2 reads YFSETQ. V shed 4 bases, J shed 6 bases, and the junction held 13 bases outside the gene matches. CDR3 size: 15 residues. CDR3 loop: CASSLVTGDFSEQYF. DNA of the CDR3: TGCGCCAGCAGCCTCGTCACAGGGGATTTTTCCGAGCAGTACTTC.

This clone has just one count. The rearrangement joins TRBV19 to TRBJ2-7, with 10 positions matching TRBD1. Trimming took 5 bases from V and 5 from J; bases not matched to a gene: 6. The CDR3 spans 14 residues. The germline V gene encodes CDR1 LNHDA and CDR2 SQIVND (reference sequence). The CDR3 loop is CASSPGTGDHEQYF. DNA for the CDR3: TGTGCCAGTAGTCCCGGGACAGGGGACCACGAGCAGTACTTC.

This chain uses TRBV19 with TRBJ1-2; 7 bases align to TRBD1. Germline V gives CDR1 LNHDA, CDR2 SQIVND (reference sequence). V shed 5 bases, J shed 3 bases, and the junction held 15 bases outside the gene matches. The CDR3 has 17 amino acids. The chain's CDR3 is CASSALYLQGDDYGYTF. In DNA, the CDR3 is TGTGCCAGTAGTGCCCTTTACCTTCAGGGGGATGACTATGGCTACACCTTC. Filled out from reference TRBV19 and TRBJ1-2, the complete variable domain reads DGGITQSPKYLFRKEGQNVTLSCEQNLNHDAMYWYRQDPGQGLRLIYYSQIVNDFQKGDIAEGYSVSREKKESFPLTVTSAQKNPTAFYLCASSALYLQGDDYGYTFGSGTRLTVV.

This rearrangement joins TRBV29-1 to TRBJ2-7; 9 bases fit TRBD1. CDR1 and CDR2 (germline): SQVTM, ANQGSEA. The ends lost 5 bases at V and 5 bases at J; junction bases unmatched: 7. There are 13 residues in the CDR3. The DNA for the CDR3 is TGCAGCGTTACAGGGGGCGCATTAAACGAGCAGTACTTC. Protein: CSVTGGALNEQYF.